These T cell receptor beta chains were read from a single sample in a study of blood T cell repertoires in COVID-19. Repertoires were generated with immunoSEQ multiplex PCR, while TCRdb's copy carries only in-frame clones and drops some. The table lists roughly 70,000 clones, about 80% of them singletons. The sample comprised peripheral blood. All receptors derive from a woman aged 70-85 years with acute or convalescent COVID-19. Both conserved end residues are part of each CDR3. Each record gives: clone size, J gene, V gene, D gene, CDR3 DNA, CDR3 protein. D genes are given only for firm matches. A clone size is listed for some rows: how often the clone was seen (once, few, many), or a class if it is expanded.

>-|TRBJ1-1|TRBV6-5|-
TGTGCCAGCCGTATAACTGAAGCTTTCTTT
CASRITEAFF
>-|TRBJ1-3|TRBV7-9|TRBD1
TGTGCCAGCACCCCAGGCAGGGGGACTGGAAACACCATATATTTT
CASTPGRGTGNTIYF
>once|TRBJ2-5|TRBV5-1|-
TGCGCCAGCAGCTCCCTACAAGAGACCCAGTACTTC
CASSSLQETQYF
>-|TRBJ1-1|TRBV6-6|TRBD1
TGTGCCAGCACCACAGGGGGCTCCGTACTTGAAGCTTTCTTT
CASTTGGSVLEAFF
>-|TRBJ2-1|TRBV4-1|TRBD2
TGCGCCAGCAGCCCAGAATTGTTAACTAGCGGGAGAGGTGAGCAGTTCTTC
CASSPELLTSGRGEQFF
>few|TRBJ1-1|TRBV10-1|-
TGCGCCAGCCCCCGGCAGGGCACTGAAGCTTTCTTT
CASPRQGTEAFF
>few|TRBJ2-3|TRBV20-1|-
TGCAGTGCTACAAAAACAGATACGCAGTATTTT
CSATKTDTQYF
>-|TRBJ1-2|TRBV5-1|TRBD1
TGCGCCAGCAGCTTGCAGGGGGCGAACTATGGCTACACCTTC
CASSLQGANYGYTF
>-|TRBJ2-7|TRBV29-1|-
TGCAGCATATCGACGGGAAAGGGCTACGAGCAGTACTTC
CSISTGKGYEQYF
>-|TRBJ1-1|TRBV6-9|-
TGTGCCAGCAGTTACCACCCGCGCCGGGGAGGAACTGAAGCTTTCTTT
CASSYHPRRGGTEAFF
>-|TRBJ1-1|TRBV4-3|-
TGCGCCAGCAGCCAAGACGGTCATATGCTTAACACTGAAGCTTTCTTT
CASSQDGHMLNTEAFF
>-|TRBJ1-1|TRBV15|TRBD1
TGTGCCACCAGCAGAGGGCCCAGGACAGGACTCTTTCTCTTT
CATSRGPRTGLFLF
>-|TRBJ1-1|TRBV19|TRBD1
TGTGCCAGTAGTACCCTTGGACAGGTCGGAGAAGCTTTCTTT
CASSTLGQVGEAFF
>few|TRBJ2-1|TRBV7-3|-
TGTGCCAGCAGCGACACAGGGATCGACAATGAGCAGTTCTTC
CASSDTGIDNEQFF
>-|TRBJ1-3|TRBV12-2|-
TGTGCAAGTCGCCCGGGGGGGAAGGCCGGACGAGGAAACACCATATATTTT
CASRPGGKAGRGNTIYF
>-|TRBJ1-2|TRBV19|-
TGTGCCAGTAGTCCTCGACGGGACTTCTATGGCTACACCTTC
CASSPRRDFYGYTF
>-|TRBJ2-5|TRBV19|-
TGTGCCAGTAGCCGACCGGAGGGAAAAATGGAGACCCAGTACTTC
CASSRPEGKMETQYF
>-|TRBJ2-3|TRBV27|TRBD1
TGTGCCAGCAGTTTAGGGCAGGGGGTAGCCGGGCCCACAGATACGCAGTATTTT
CASSLGQGVAGPTDTQYF
>medium-sized|TRBJ2-3|TRBV19|TRBD1
TGTGCCAGTTCGGACAGGAGCACAGATACGCAGTATTTT
CASSDRSTDTQYF
>-|TRBJ1-5|TRBV7-2|-
TGTGCCAGCAGCTTCCCGGGTCAGCCCCAGCATTTT
CASSFPGQPQHF